The 28 T cell receptor beta chains below come from one sample, sequenced in a study of identical twins. Each CDR3 protein gets one entry after TCRdb re-called the 5' RACE reads with MiXCR. Altogether a few hundred thousand distinct CDR3 sequences are present, around 9% being singletons, with the ten largest covering about 9.1%. Sequenced sample: naive T cells sorted from blood. These receptors all come from a woman aged 45-60 years in good health.

V is TRBV7-3 and J is TRBJ2-3; TRBD2 might be the D (5 bases). This CDR3 has 17 residues. Germline lookup yields CDR1 SGHTA and CDR2 FQGTGA. The ends were cut back, 0 bases at V and 2 bases at J, with 15 bases in the middle. The CDR3 loop reads CASSLTAVARHTDTQYF. CDR3 bases: TGTGCCAGCAGCTTAACGGCGGTAGCGAGACACACAGATACGCAGTATTTT.

This clonotype was counted only a few times. V usage is TRBV6-1 and J usage is TRBJ1-4, with D hard to call. This CDR3 spans 14 amino acids. V lost 2 bases to trimming and J lost 2 bases, with 6 bases between them. CDR1 and CDR2 from the germline V gene are MNHNS and SASEGT. The CDR3 spells CASSELGTNEKLFF. DNA of the CDR3: TGTGCCAGCAGTGAACTAGGGACTAATGAAAAACTGTTTTTT.

This clonotype has just one count. V usage is TRBV5-6 and J usage is TRBJ2-2, with D perhaps TRBD1 (6 bases). Trimming removed 4 bases at V and 4 bases at J, with 14 bases between. CDR3 length: 15 amino acids. Germline V gene sequence: CDR1 SGHDT, CDR2 YYEEEE. DNA of the CDR3: TGTGCCAGCAGCCCCCTGGGACACGCCACCGGGGAGCTGTTTTTT. It yields the protein CASSPLGHATGELFF. The full variable domain, with the rest looked up from reference TRBV5-6 and TRBJ2-2, is DAGVTQSPTHLIKTRGQQVTLRCSPKSGHDTVSWYQQALGQGPQFIFQYYEEEERQRGNFPDRFSGHQFPNYSSELNVNALLLGDSALYLCASSPLGHATGELFFGEGSRLTVL.

In the case of this clonotype: One end of the junction fails to match germline, which may point to a read error. This sequence joins TRBV9 and TRBJ2-3; D might be TRBD2 (6 bases). CDR3 size: 14 residues. The V gene's germline CDR1 is SGDLS and CDR2 YYNGEE. This CDR3 reads CASSVGLITDTQYF. The DNA for the CDR3 is TGTGCCAGCAGTGTAGGACTAATCACAGATACGCAGTATTTT.

This clonotype was detected only a few times. The gene calls are TRBV5-8 and TRBJ2-2, with 13 nucleotides matching TRBD2. Germline lookup yields CDR1 SGHTS and CDR2 YDEGEE. This CDR3 is built from 16 residues. Germline trimming cut 2 bases from V and 11 bases from J; bases unmatched to any gene: 9. CDR3 in DNA: TGTGCCAGCAGCTTACTAGCGGGAGGGGCTTCTGGAGAGCTGTTTTTT. Translation: CASSLLAGGASGELFF.

The sample holds a few counts of this clonotype. CDR3 residues: CASSSYSGEGTQYF. CDR3 bases: TGTGCCAGCAGCTCTTATTCGGGGGAGGGGACCCAGTACTTC. This chain joins TRBV27 and TRBJ2-5; 7 bases align to TRBD2. This CDR3 contains 14 residues. The germline V gene encodes CDR1 MNHEY and CDR2 SMNVEV (reference sequence). After removal of 6 bases from V and 7 bases from J, the junction contained 11 bases not matched to a gene.

There are many counts of this clonotype. The chain links TRBV6-5 to TRBJ2-2; 11 nucleotides agree with TRBD1. CDR3 size: 15 residues. V gave up 6 bases and J gave up 4 bases; unmatched junction bases: 4. The V gene's germline CDR1 is MNHEY and CDR2 SVGAGI. The CDR3 region has the DNA TGTGCCAGCAGGCGGGACAGGGGGTTCACCGGGGAGCTGTTTTTT. It is translated as CASRRDRGFTGELFF.

The chain couples TRBV12-3 or TRBV12-4 to TRBJ2-7, with a tentative D call TRBD2 (5 bases). The CDR3 consists of 14 residues. Trimming left V 3 bases short and J 3 bases short, with 12 bases between. CDR3 bases: TGTGCCAGCAGTTTTAAAGACGGGAACTACGAGCAGTACGTC. As protein: CASSFKDGNYEQYV.

The V and J genes are TRBV20-1 and TRBJ2-1; the D gene is possibly TRBD2 (6 bases). The germline V and J ends were trimmed by 6 bases and 6 bases, with 15 bases remaining between them. Per germline, CDR1 DFQATT and CDR2 SNEGSKA (reference sequence). This CDR3 is built from 13 residues. The CDR3 DNA reads TGCAGTGCCCCTGTGACGGGACTCAATGAGCAGTTCTTC. Amino acid sequence: CSAPVTGLNEQFF.

The chain recombines TRBV18 with TRBJ2-3, with unresolved D. Trimming left V 7 bases short and J 6 bases short, with 11 bases between. This CDR3 is built from 12 residues. From germline, CDR1 is KGHSH and CDR2 LQKENI. The CDR3 is CASFKLADTQYF. The DNA for the CDR3 is TGTGCCAGCTTCAAGCTTGCCGATACGCAGTATTTT.

The sample holds a few counts of this clonotype. The V gene is TRBV12-3 or TRBV12-4, the J gene TRBJ1-2, with a possible D match to TRBD1 (6 bases). V was shortened by 6 bases and J by 4 bases, with 18 bases between the two germline ends. The CDR3 length is 15 residues. Written as DNA, the CDR3 is TGTGCCAGCAGCCCCGGGGGCGACCAACTCTATGGCTACACCTTC. It yields the protein CASSPGGDQLYGYTF.

The table lists this clonotype with a few counts. V usage is TRBV7-6 and J usage is TRBJ1-6, with a tentative D call TRBD1 (5 bases). The CDR3 loop spans 15 amino acids. The germline V and J ends were trimmed by 6 bases and 9 bases, with 18 bases remaining between them. Germline CDR1 and CDR2: SGHVS and FNYEAQ. The CDR3 protein is CASSPYGGTGSPLHF. Written as DNA, the CDR3 is TGTGCCAGCAGTCCATACGGGGGTACGGGTTCACCCCTCCACTTT. Looking up the rest from reference TRBV7-6 and TRBJ1-6 gives the full variable domain: GAGVSQSPRYKVTKRGQDVALRCDPISGHVSLYWYRQALGQGPEFLTYFNYEAQQDKSGLPNDRFSAERPEGSISTLTIQRTEQRDSAMYRCASSPYGGTGSPLHFGNGTRLTVT.

This clonotype was counted ten times or more. This chain uses TRBV24-1 with TRBJ2-5, with D tentatively TRBD2 (6 bases). Germline V gene data show CDR1 as KGHDR and CDR2 as SFDVKD. This CDR3 spans 15 amino acids. Deletions cut 0 bases from V and 7 bases from J, with 14 bases between. The CDR3 reads CATSDLDGGVGTQYF. The CDR3 region has the DNA TGTGCCACCAGTGATTTGGATGGAGGGGTCGGGACCCAGTACTTC.

The chain has TRBV14 and TRBJ2-3; the match to TRBD2 covers 8 bases. J was trimmed by 4 bases and V by 0 bases; bases with no gene match: 6. The CDR3 runs to 16 residues. Looked up from germline, CDR1 is SGHDN and CDR2 is FVKESK. The CDR3 spells CASSQEPLAVPDTQYF. The CDR3 DNA reads as TGTGCCAGCAGCCAAGAACCACTAGCGGTTCCAGATACGCAGTATTTT.

The chain is built from TRBV25-1 and TRBJ1-5; 9 bases line up with TRBD1. The V and J ends lost 3 bases and 7 bases, in that order; junction bases with no gene match: 7. Per the germline V gene, CDR1 is MGHDK and CDR2 is SYGVNS. The CDR3 sequence is 15 residues long. For the CDR3, the DNA is TGTGCCAGCAGTGACTCAACAGGGGGCTACCAGCCCCAGCATTTT. Its protein is CASSDSTGGYQPQHF.

In its sample, this clonotype was seen many times. This chain links TRBV29-1 with TRBJ2-1; TRBD2 aligns across 11 bases. This CDR3 region has 12 residues. Germline CDR1 and CDR2: SQVTM and ANQGSEA. The V and J ends lost 7 bases and 5 bases, in that order; junction bases with no gene match: 1. CDR3 nucleotide sequence: TGCAGCGCGGGACTAGCGGACAATGAGCAGTTCTTC. Protein: CSAGLADNEQFF.

V usage is TRBV20-1 and J usage is TRBJ2-3; D may be TRBD1 or TRBD2 (6 bases each). The V and J ends lost 7 bases and 2 bases respectively, with 22 bases between them. The CDR3 has 16 amino acids. CDR1 and CDR2 (germline): DFQATT, SNEGSKA (reference sequence). The CDR3 here is CSVRRKGGGFTDTQYF. The CDR3 nucleotides read TGCAGTGTCAGAAGGAAGGGGGGCGGCTTCACAGATACGCAGTATTTT.

This clonotype was observed at least ten times. V and J are TRBV6-2 or TRBV6-3 and TRBJ1-2; no clear D gene. Looked up from germline, CDR1 is MNHEY and CDR2 is SVGEGT. The CDR3 spans 12 residues. The V and J ends lost 4 bases and 1 base respectively, with 4 bases between them. The CDR3: CASSWDNYGYTF. In nucleotides, the CDR3 is TGTGCCAGCAGTTGGGATAACTATGGCTACACCTTC.

This clonotype was found a few times. The V gene is TRBV7-9, the J gene TRBJ2-1, with 9 bases lining up with TRBD1. The ends lost 5 bases at V and 7 bases at J; junction bases unmatched: 9. Germline values: CDR1 SEHNR, CDR2 FQNEAQ (reference sequence). CDR3 length equals 15 residues. CDR3 sequence: CASSPQTGGRNEQFF. Here the CDR3 DNA reads TGTGCCAGCAGCCCCCAGACAGGGGGTCGTAATGAGCAGTTCTTC.

J is TRBJ2-5 and V is TRBV12-3 or TRBV12-4, with TRBD2 as a possible D gene (6 bases). The V end lost 7 bases, the J end lost 5 bases, and 14 bases lay between the germline ends. The CDR3 consists of 13 residues. CDR3 DNA sequence: TGTGCCAGCAACAAAGGACTAATTGAGACCCAGTACTTC. It specifies CASNKGLIETQYF.

This rearrangement joins TRBV5-6 to TRBJ1-1, with D tentatively TRBD1 (5 bases). The CDR3 is 15 residues long. The germline CDR1 and CDR2 sequences are SGHDT and YYEEEE. V gave up 5 bases and J gave up 5 bases, with 19 bases separating them. The CDR3 nucleotides read TGTGCCAGCAGGCCGCTTCGGGGAGAGGGGACTGAAGCTTTCTTT. It codes for CASRPLRGEGTEAFF.

A few counts support this clonotype. This rearrangement joins TRBV11-2 to TRBJ2-1; a possible D gene is TRBD1 (5 bases). The CDR3 covers 16 residues. Trimming stripped 8 bases from V and 0 bases from J, with 17 bases between. CDR1 SGHAT and CDR2 FQNNGV come from the germline V gene. The CDR3 is CASLGVGGSSYNEQFF. CDR3 in DNA: TGTGCCAGCTTAGGGGTGGGCGGTAGCTCCTACAATGAGCAGTTCTTC.

The chain uses TRBV6-5 and TRBJ2-1; D gene uncertain. V was cut by 0 bases and J by 1 base, with 7 bases left in between. Germline V CDR1 and CDR2: MNHEY, SVGAGI. There are 15 residues in the CDR3. The CDR3 nucleotides read TGTGCCAGCAGTTACTCCTACGGTTCCTACAATGAGCAGTTCTTC. It specifies CASSYSYGSYNEQFF.

This clonotype was counted many times. This rearrangement joins TRBV12-3 or TRBV12-4 to TRBJ2-7, with 13 bases matching TRBD2. The V segment lost 6 bases and the J segment 0 bases; nucleotides outside the gene matches: 2. The CDR3 length is 15 residues. CDR3 loop: CASRRTSGSSYEQYF. CDR3 nucleotide sequence: TGTGCCAGCAGGAGGACTAGCGGGAGCTCCTACGAGCAGTACTTC.

In this sample, this clonotype turned up many times. This rearrangement joins TRBV27 to TRBJ2-2, with 15 nucleotides matching TRBD2. This CDR3 has 18 residues. CDR1 is MNHEY, CDR2 SMNVEV, per germline (reference sequence). The V gene end was trimmed by 5 bases and the J gene end by 4 bases; junction bases not matched to a gene: 8. The CDR3 sequence is CASSGTSGRLSGTGELFF. The CDR3, as DNA: TGTGCCAGCAGTGGGACTAGCGGGAGGCTGTCAGGCACCGGGGAGCTGTTTTTT.

Many counts were recorded for this clonotype. The chain is built from TRBV12-3 or TRBV12-4 and TRBJ1-5, with a weak D call TRBD1 (6 bases). CDR3 length: 14 residues. Deletions cut 3 bases from V and 3 bases from J, with 9 bases between. CDR3 sequence (DNA): TGTGCCAGCAGTTTTACAGGGATCAATCAGCCCCAGCATTTT. Encoded protein: CASSFTGINQPQHF.

The chain carries TRBV6-5 and TRBJ2-1; 12 bases line up with TRBD2. J lost 7 bases, V lost 4 bases, and 5 bases had no gene match. Germline CDR1 reads MNHEY; CDR2 reads SVGAGI. This CDR3 region has 15 residues. The CDR3 DNA sequence: TGTGCCAGCAGTTTCTCCGGGACTAGCGGGAATGAGCAGTTCTTC. This gives the protein CASSFSGTSGNEQFF.

This clonotype was picked up a small number of times. The rearrangement uses TRBV5-1 and TRBJ2-7; the match to TRBD2 covers 14 bases. V was clipped by 3 bases and J by 0 bases; unmatched bases: 8. Germline V CDR1 and CDR2: SGHRS, YFSETQ. The CDR3 runs 18 residues. The DNA of the CDR3 is TGCGCCAGCAGCTCACTCGGGACTAGCGGGAGAACCTCCTACGAGCAGTACGTC. Protein: CASSSLGTSGRTSYEQYV.